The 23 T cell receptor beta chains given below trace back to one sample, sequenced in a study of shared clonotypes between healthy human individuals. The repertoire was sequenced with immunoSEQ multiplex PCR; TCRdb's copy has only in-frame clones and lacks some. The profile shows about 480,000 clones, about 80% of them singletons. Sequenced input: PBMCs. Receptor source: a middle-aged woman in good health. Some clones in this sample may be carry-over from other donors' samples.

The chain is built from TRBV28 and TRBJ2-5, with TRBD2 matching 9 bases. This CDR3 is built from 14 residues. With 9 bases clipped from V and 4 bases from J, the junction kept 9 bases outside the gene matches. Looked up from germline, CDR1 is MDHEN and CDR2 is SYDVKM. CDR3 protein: CASSGSRSRETQYF. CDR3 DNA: TGTGCCAGTAGCGGGAGTCGAAGCCGAGAGACCCAGTACTTC.

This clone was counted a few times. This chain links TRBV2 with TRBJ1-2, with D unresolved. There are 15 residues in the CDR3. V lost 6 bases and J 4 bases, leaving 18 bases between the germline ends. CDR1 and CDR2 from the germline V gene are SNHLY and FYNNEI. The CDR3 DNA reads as TGTGCCAGCAGGGTACTCCCCTCGTCCAGCTATGGCTACACCTTC. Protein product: CASRVLPSSSYGYTF.

CDR3 sequence (DNA): TGTGCCAGCAGCATGACAGGGGTCGGCGAGCAGTACTTC. It yields the protein CASSMTGVGEQYF. V and J are TRBV11-3 and TRBJ2-7, with 8 bases lining up with TRBD1. CDR3 length equals 13 residues. Germline trimming cut 5 bases from V and 6 bases from J; bases unmatched to any gene: 6. Germline V gene sequence: CDR1 SGHNT, CDR2 YENEEA.

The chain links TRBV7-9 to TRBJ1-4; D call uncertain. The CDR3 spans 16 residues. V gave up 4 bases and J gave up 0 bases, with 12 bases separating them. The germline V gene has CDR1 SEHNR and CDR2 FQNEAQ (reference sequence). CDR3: CASSSTNRATNEKLFF. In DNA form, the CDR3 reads TGTGCCAGCAGCTCCACTAACAGAGCAACTAATGAAAAACTGTTTTTT.

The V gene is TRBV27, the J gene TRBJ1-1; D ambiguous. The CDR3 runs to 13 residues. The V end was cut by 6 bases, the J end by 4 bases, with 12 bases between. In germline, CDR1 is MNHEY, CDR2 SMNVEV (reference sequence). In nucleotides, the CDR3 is TGTGCCAGCAGACCCAGGACCGGCACTGAAGCTTTCTTT. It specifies CASRPRTGTEAFF.

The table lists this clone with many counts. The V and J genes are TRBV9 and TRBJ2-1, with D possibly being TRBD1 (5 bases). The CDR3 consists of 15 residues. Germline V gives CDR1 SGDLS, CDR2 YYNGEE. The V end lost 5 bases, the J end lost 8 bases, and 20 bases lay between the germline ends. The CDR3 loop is CASSPFVRGYDEQFF. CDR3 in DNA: TGTGCCAGCAGTCCCTTCGTAAGGGGATACGATGAGCAGTTCTTC.

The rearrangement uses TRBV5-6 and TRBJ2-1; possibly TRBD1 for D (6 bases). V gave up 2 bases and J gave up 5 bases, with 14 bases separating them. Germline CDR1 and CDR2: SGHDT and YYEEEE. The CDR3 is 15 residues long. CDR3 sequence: CASSLGGIGDNEQFF. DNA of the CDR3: TGTGCCAGCAGCTTAGGGGGAATAGGCGACAATGAGCAGTTCTTC.

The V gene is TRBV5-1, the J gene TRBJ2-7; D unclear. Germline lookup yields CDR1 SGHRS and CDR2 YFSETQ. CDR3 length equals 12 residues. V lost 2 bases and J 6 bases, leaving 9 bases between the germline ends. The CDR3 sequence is CASSLSFSEQYF. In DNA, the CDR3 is TGCGCCAGCAGCTTATCCTTTTCCGAGCAGTACTTC. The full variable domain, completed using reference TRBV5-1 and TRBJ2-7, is KAGVTQTPRYLIKTRGQQVTLSCSPISGHRSVSWYQQTPGQGLQFLFEYFSETQRNKGNFPGRFSGRQFSNSRSEMNVSTLELGDSALYLCASSLSFSEQYFGPGTRLTVT.

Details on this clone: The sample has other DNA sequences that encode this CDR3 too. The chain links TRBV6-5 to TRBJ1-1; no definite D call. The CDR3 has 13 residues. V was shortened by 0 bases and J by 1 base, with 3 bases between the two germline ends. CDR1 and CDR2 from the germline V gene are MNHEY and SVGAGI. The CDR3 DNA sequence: TGTGCCAGCAGTTACTCGAGGAACACTGAAGCTTTCTTT. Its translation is CASSYSRNTEAFF.

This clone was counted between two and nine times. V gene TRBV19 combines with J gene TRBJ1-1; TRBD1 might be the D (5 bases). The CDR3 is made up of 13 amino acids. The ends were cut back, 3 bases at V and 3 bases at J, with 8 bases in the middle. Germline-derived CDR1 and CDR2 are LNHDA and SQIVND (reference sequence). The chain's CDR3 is CASSMGRYTEAFF. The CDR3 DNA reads TGTGCCAGTAGTATGGGACGTTACACTGAAGCTTTCTTT.

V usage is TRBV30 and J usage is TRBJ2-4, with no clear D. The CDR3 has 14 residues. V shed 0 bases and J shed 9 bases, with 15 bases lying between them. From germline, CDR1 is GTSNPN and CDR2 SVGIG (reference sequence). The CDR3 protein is CAWSVKGVQIIQYF. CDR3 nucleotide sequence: TGTGCCTGGAGTGTAAAGGGTGTGCAGATCATTCAGTACTTC.

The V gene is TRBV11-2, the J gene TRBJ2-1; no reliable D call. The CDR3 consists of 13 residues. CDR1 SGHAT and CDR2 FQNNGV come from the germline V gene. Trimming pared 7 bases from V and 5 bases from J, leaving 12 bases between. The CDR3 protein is CASTIGRNNEQFF. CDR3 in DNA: TGTGCCAGCACCATCGGACGAAACAATGAGCAGTTCTTC.

CDR3 in DNA: TGTGCCAGCAGTTATCTTAAGGGCTACACCTTC. Translating gives CASSYLKGYTF. The genes are TRBV28 and TRBJ1-2; D unclear. The CDR3 spans 11 residues. Trimming left V 4 bases short and J 8 bases short, with 8 bases between. Germline V gives CDR1 MDHEN, CDR2 SYDVKM.

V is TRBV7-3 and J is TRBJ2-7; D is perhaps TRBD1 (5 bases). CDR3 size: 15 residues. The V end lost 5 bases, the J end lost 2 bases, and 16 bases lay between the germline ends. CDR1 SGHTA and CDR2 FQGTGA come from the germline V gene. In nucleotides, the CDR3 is TGTGCCAGCAGCCCCCCGATGGGGCGACCCTACGAGCAGTACTTC. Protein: CASSPPMGRPYEQYF. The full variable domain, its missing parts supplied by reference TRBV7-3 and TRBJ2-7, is GAGVSQTPSNKVTEKGKYVELRCDPISGHTALYWYRQSLGQGPEFLIYFQGTGAADDSGLPNDRFFAVRPEGSVSTLKIQRTERGDSAVYLCASSPPMGRPYEQYFGPGTRLTVT.

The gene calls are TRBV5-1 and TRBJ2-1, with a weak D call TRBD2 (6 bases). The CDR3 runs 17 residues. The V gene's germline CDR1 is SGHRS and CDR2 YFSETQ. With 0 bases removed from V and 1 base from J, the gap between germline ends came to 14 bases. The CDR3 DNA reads TGCGCCAGCAGCTTGGAGCCCGGAGGGTTTTCCTACAATGAGCAGTTCTTC. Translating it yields CASSLEPGGFSYNEQFF. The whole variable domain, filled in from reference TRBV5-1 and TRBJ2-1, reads KAGVTQTPRYLIKTRGQQVTLSCSPISGHRSVSWYQQTPGQGLQFLFEYFSETQRNKGNFPGRFSGRQFSNSRSEMNVSTLELGDSALYLCASSLEPGGFSYNEQFFGPGTRLTVL.

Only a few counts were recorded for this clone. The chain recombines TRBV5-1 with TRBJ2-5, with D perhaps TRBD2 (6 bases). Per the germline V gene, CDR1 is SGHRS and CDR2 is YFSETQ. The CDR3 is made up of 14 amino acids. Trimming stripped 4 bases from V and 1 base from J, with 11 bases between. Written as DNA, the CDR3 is TGCGCCAGCAGCCCCGCGGGGCTCCAAGAGACCCAGTACTTC. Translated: CASSPAGLQETQYF.

The CDR3 nucleotides are TGTGCCATCCAGGGGGGGACCGCCGATAACGAAAAACTGTTTTTT. Protein sequence: CAIQGGTADNEKLFF. The chain combines TRBV6-1 with TRBJ1-4; 7 positions agree with TRBD1. With V trimmed by 10 bases and J by 8 bases, 16 bases remained unmatched. CDR1 and CDR2 from the germline V gene are MNHNS and SASEGT. The CDR3 has 15 amino acids.

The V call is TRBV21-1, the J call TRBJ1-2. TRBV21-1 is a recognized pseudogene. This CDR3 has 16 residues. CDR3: CASSRTMLQKTYGYTF. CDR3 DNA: TGTGCCAGCAGCAGGACCATGCTACAGAAGACCTATGGCTACACCTTC.

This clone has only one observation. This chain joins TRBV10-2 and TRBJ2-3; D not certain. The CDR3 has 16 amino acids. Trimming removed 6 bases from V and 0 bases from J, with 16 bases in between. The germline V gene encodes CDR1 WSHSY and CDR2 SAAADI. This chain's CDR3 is CASRENSFASTDTQYF. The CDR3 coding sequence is TGCGCCAGCAGGGAAAACAGCTTCGCTAGCACAGATACGCAGTATTTT.

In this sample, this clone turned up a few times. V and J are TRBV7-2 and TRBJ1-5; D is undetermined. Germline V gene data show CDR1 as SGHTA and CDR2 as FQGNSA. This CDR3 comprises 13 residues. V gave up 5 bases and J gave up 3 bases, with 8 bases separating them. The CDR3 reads CASSPRDNQPQHF. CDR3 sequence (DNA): TGTGCCAGCAGCCCCCGGGACAATCAGCCCCAGCATTTT.

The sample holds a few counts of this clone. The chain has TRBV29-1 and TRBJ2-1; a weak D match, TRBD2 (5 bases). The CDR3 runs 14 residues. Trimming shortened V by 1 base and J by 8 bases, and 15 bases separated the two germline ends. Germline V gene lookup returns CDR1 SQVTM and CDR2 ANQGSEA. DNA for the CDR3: TGCAGCGTTGAAGGAAACCCGGACTTCCATGAGCAGTTCTTC. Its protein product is CSVEGNPDFHEQFF.

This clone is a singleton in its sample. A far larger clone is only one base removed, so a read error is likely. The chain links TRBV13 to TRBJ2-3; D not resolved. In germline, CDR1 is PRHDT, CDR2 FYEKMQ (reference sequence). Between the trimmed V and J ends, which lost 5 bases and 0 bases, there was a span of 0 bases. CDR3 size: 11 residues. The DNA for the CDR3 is TGTGCCAGCAGCAGCACAGATACGCAGTATTTT. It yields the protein CASSSTDTQYF. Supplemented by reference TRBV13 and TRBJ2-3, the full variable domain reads AAGVIQSPRHLIKEKRETATLKCYPIPRHDTVYWYQQGPGQDPQFLISFYEKMQSDKGSIPDRFSAQQFSDYHSELNMSSLELGDSALYFCASSSTDTQYFGPGTRLTVL.

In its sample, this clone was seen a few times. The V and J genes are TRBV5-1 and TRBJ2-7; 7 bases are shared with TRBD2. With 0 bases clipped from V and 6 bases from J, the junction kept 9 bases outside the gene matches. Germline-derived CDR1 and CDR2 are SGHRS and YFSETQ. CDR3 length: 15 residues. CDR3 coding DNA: TGCGCCAGCAGCTTGGGGGCAGCGGGAACCGGCGAGCAGTACTTC. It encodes CASSLGAAGTGEQYF.